This T cell receptor beta chain is from a study of T-cell memory formation after mild COVID-19. TCRdb analysed the 5' RACE reads with MiXCR anew, one entry per CDR3 protein. The table shows more than 350,000 distinct CDR3 sequences, with roughly 21% occurring only once. This clonotype was counted at least ten times. Germline V lookup: CDR1 SEHNR, CDR2 FQNEAQ (reference sequence). This CDR3 is 12 amino acids long. V was shortened by 3 bases and J by 4 bases, with 6 bases between the two germline ends. The sequence was collected from an adult woman who had mild COVID-19 (a few samples of this study predate the infection). Cell type and time point are not known. The rearrangement joins TRBV7-9 to TRBJ1-1; D unresolved. The sample comprised PBMCs or a T cell subset sorted from them (not recorded which). The CDR3 loop is CASSLAGTEAFF. The DNA for the CDR3 is TGTGCCAGCAGCTTGGCCGGCACTGAAGCTTTCTTT.